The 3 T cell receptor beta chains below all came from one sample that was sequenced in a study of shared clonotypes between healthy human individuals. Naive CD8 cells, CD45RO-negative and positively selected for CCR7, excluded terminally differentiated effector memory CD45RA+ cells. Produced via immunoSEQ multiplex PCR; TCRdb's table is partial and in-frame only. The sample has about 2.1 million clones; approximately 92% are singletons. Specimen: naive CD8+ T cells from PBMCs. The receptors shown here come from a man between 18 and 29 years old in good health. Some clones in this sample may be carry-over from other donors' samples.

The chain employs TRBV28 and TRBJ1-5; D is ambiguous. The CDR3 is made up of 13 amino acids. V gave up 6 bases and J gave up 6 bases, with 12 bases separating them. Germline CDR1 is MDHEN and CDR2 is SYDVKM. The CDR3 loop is CASSISVGQPQHF. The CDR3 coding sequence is TGTGCCAGCAGCATAAGCGTGGGTCAGCCCCAGCATTTT.

CDR3 nucleotides: TGTGCCTGGGGGTGGCGTTTAAATGAGCAGTTCTTC. Translation gives CAWGWRLNEQFF. J is TRBJ2-1 and V is TRBV30, with no clear D. Deletions cut 5 bases from V and 7 bases from J, with 12 bases between. Germline CDR1 is GTSNPN and CDR2 is SVGIG (reference sequence). The CDR3 loop spans 12 amino acids.

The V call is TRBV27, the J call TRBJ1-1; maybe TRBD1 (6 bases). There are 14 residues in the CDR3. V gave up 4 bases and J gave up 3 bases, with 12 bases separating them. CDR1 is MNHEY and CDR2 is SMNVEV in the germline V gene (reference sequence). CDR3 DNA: TGTGCCAGCAGTTCACAAGGGGGTGACACTGAAGCTTTCTTT. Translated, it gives CASSSQGGDTEAFF.